This TCR beta chain was sequenced for a study (dated by TCRdb to the early 2020s). Broad study findings and their caveats: According to the authors, more investigation is needed, including longitudinal sampling and evaluation of a control group.

Turning to this clone: Which antigen it targets is not known. No qualities accompany the bases; no much larger clone lies one base away.

TCR beta chain repertoires were profiled by survey-level sequencing on the immunoSEQ platform. In the paper's pipeline: Repertoire diversity was measured with the inverse Simpson index, and CDR3 amino acid length spectratypes and V-J pairing frequencies were compared. Clonotypes specific to SARS-CoV-2, CMV, influenza A and EBV were annotated by matching TCR beta CDR3 sequences against VDJdb. Imported from immuneACCESS, the table was reduced by TCRdb to in-frame sequences with V and J called. These copies leave out some clones; in studies compared against another copy, an unresolved V gene accounts for under half, and the cause of the remainder is not known. That table supplies the V and J calls and clone size; D and trimming were determined from the DNA. The sample records under 65,000 clones, 85% to 95% of which are singletons. Of the sample, about 10% falls within the top ten clones. The germline V gene encodes CDR1 SGHDN and CDR2 FVKESK. Counted from cysteine to phenylalanine, this CDR3 has 17 amino acids. Just the 51-base CDR3 DNA is kept, in frame starting at base 1. V gives up 1 base and J gives up 5 bases, and the segment between their germline ends measures 15 bases.

PBMCs were isolated from peripheral blood, and TCR beta sequencing was performed on genomic DNA from unsorted PBMCs. The sequenced material came from PBMCs. The chain links TRBV14 with TRBJ1-6, with the D gene call left open. The receptor was derived from a man between 35 and 55 years old with rheumatoid arthritis. The CDR3 reads CASSQALRTANNSPLHF. The nucleotide sequence is given as TGTGCCAGCAGCCAAGCTCTGAGGACGGCTAATAATTCACCCCTCCACTTT.